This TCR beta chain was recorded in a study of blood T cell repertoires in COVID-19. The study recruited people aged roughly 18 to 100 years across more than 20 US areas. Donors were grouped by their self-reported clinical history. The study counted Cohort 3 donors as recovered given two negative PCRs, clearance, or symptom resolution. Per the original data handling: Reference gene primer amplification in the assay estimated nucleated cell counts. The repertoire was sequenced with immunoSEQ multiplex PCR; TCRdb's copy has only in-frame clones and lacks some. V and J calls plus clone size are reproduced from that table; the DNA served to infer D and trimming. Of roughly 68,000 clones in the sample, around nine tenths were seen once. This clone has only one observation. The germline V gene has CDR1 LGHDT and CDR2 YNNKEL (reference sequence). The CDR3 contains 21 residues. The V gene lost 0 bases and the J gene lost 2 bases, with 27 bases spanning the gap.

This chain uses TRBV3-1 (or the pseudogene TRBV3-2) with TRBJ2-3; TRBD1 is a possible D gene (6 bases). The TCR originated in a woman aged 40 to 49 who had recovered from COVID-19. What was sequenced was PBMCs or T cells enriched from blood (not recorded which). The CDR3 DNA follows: TGTGCCAGCAGCCAAGACCTCCTGCCCCTTGGGTCCAGGGGCGCCACAGATACGCAGTATTTT. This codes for CASSQDLLPLGSRGATDTQYF.